What follows is one T cell receptor (beta chain) and its context. This clonotype was seen only once. This clone's antigen is unknown. Base qualities are missing; no much larger clone stands one base away. Just one read gives weak support. The library was obtained by 5' RACE. The sequencer listed for this sample is Illumina HiSeq 2500. A second PCR of roughly 6 to 11 cycles was run with a J-beta primer mix and a sample-barcoded 5' primer. Each TCR beta cDNA molecule received a unique molecular identifier from a template-switch 5' adaptor carrying 12 random nucleotides. Each sample yielded at least 2.5 million CDR3-containing paired-end reads. First-strand cDNA synthesis was performed from all RNA using the Mint cDNA synthesis kit, with priming by a TRBC-specific oligonucleotide. After uracil-DNA glycosylase treatment, a first 18-cycle PCR used universal primers M1SS and BC2_uni_R on all cDNA. The paper's data handling went like this. For normalization, 1 million high-quality reads were randomly selected from each sample, with every read carrying a distinct molecular identifier. Reads sharing molecular identifiers were discarded rather than binned into consensus sequences. MiTCR, run with a Q25 quality threshold and the strictest error-elimination algorithm, handled CDR3 identification, clonotype clustering and error correction. Lower-bound total TCR beta diversity was estimated with a nonparametric unseen species model using Euler transformation. The public reads were quality trimmed at Q25 with fastp and then assembled into clones with MiXCR by TCRdb, keeping productive beta chains. Entries that share a CDR3 protein sequence are merged under the most common genes and DNA. These V and J calls rely on TCRdb rather than the paper's analysis. In all, the sample holds under 1,000,000 distinct CDR3 sequences, and about 36% of those were seen once. Of the sample, over 10% falls within the top ten clones.

Systemically healthy Caucasian individuals from Russia, 39 in total and aged about 6 to 100 years, were included as donors. Each donor gave ten milliliters of peripheral blood, collected into EDTA-treated Vacutainer tubes. Ficoll-Paque density-gradient centrifugation was used to isolate PBMCs, with at least 7 million obtained per sample. Total RNA, at least 6 micrograms per sample, was extracted from PBMCs with Trizol reagent. For every donor, flow cytometry on a PBMC aliquot measured the percentage of naive CD45RAhigh/CD27high T cells. The sample is drawn from a study of blood T cells in healthy people across ages (dated by TCRdb to 2014 to 2015). In the study overall: In model experiments, template switching captured about one uniquely barcoded TCR beta cDNA molecule for every two T cells. Using the same blood draw, the study looked at two additional independent replicas of 1 million unique cDNA reads for two donors, one aged 18 to 30 and the other aged 80 or older. Age-related changes in TCR beta repertoire diversity were measured in the study by deep sequencing normalized with unique cDNA molecular identifiers. The donors were divided into four age groups: young (average around 17 years), middle-aged (around 37), aged (approximately 64) and long-lived (roughly 82). Donors of different ages were randomly distributed across sequencing lanes to avoid experimental bias.

Findings and caveats that apply to the study as a whole: Estimates of total diversity based on one million sequenced T cells were regarded as lower bounds and as underestimates. As age increased, observed TCR beta diversity per million T cells dropped in a roughly linear way, and a significant reduction was already evident by age around 41. The CMV infection status of donors was not known, potentially confounding age-related changes in expanded clonotypes. The percentage of naive T cells measured by flow cytometry correlated strongly with observed TCR beta diversity. Conclusive comparison of naive and antigen-experienced compartments was prevented by the profiling of bulk unsorted PBMCs. Compared with the aged group, the long-lived group had more naive CD4+ T cells, fewer expanded clones and increased TCR diversity, a pattern suggesting age selection.

CDR1 LNHNV and CDR2 YYDKDF were looked up in the germline V gene (reference sequence). The V and J ends are trimmed by 2 bases and 0 bases, leaving 13 bases between them. The CDR3 starts with the cysteine, ends with the phenylalanine, and has 17 residues. The kept DNA is CDR3 alone, 51 bases in frame from the first base. The clonotype comes from a man between 18 and 29 years old in good health. Sequencing was done on a sample of blood. The rearranged chain carries TRBV15 and TRBJ2-2; no D gene call is confident. Read as DNA, the sequence is TGTGCCACCAGCAGAACCGTGGCAGTCGCGAACACCGGGGAGCTGTTTTTT. This codes for CATSRTVAVANTGELFF.